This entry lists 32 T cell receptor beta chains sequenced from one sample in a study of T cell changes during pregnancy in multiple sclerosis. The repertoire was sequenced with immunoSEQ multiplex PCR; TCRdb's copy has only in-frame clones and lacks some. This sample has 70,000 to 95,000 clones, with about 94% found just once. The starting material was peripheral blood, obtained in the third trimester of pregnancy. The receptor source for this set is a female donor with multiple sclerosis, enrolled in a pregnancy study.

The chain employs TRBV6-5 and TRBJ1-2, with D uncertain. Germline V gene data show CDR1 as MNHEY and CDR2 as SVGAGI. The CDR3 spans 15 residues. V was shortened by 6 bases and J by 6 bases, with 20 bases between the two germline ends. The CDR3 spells CASSQRQVGGHGYTF. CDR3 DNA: TGTGCCAGCAGCCAGCGGCAGGTTGGAGGCCATGGCTACACCTTC.

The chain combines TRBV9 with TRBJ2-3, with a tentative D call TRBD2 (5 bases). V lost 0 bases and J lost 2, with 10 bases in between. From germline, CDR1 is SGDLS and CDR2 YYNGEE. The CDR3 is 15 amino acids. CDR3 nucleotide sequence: TGTGCCAGCAGCGTAGACAGCGGTCTCACAGATACGCAGTATTTT. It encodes CASSVDSGLTDTQYF.

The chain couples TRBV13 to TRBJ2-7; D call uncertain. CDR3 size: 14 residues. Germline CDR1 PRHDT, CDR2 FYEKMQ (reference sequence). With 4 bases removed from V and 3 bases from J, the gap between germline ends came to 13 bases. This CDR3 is CASSSGEIHYEQYF. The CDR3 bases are TGTGCCAGCAGCTCCGGTGAGATCCACTACGAGCAGTACTTC.

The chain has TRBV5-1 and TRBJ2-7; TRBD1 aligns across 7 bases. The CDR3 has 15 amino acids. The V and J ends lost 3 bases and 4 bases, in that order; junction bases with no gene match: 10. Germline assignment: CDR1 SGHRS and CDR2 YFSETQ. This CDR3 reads CASSSLTGPSYEQYF. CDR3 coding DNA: TGCGCCAGCAGCTCCCTGACAGGGCCCTCTTACGAGCAGTACTTC.

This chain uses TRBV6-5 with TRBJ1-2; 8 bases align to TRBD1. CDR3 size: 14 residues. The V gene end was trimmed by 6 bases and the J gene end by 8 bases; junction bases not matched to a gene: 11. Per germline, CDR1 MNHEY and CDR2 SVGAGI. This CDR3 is CASSWGRGLQGYTF. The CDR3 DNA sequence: TGTGCCAGCAGCTGGGGCAGGGGGCTTCAGGGCTACACCTTC.

CDR3 protein: CASSLVWGPSGANVLTF. DNA of the CDR3: TGCGCCAGCAGCTTGGTCTGGGGGCCGTCTGGGGCCAACGTCCTGACTTTC. The chain carries TRBV5-1 and TRBJ2-6, with D tentatively TRBD1 (6 bases). This CDR3 spans 17 amino acids. CDR1 and CDR2 (germline): SGHRS, YFSETQ. Trimming shortened V by 0 bases and J by 1 base, and 11 bases separated the two germline ends.

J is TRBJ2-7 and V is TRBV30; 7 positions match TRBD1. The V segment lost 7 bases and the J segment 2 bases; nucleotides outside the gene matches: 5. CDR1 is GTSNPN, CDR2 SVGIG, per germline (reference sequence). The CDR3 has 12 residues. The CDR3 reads CASRQGTYEQYF. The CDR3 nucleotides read TGTGCCTCGAGACAGGGCACCTACGAGCAGTACTTC.

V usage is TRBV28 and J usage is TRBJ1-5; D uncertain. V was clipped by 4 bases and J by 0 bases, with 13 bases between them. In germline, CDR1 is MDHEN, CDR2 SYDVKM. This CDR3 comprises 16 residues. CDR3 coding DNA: TGTGCCAGCAGTTCCCCCGGAGGTAATAGCAATCAGCCCCAGCATTTT. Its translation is CASSSPGGNSNQPQHF.

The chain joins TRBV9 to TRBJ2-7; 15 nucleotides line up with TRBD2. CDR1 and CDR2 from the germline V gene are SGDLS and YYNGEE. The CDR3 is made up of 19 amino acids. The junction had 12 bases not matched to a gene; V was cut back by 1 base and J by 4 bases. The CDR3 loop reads CASSVQPVGLAGGPYEQYF. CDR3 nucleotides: TGTGCCAGCAGCGTACAACCAGTGGGACTAGCGGGAGGACCTTACGAGCAGTACTTC.

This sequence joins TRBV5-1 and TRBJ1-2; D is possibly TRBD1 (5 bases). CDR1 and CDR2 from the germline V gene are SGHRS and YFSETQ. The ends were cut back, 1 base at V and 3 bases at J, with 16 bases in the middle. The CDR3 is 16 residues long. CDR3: CASSLNRPQDDYGYTF. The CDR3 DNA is TGCGCCAGCAGCTTGAATCGCCCACAGGATGACTATGGCTACACCTTC.

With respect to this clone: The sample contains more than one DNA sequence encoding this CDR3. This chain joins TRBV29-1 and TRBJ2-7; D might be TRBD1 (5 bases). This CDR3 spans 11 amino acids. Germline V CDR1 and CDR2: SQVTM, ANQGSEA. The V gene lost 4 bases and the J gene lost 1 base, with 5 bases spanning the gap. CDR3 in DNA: TGCAGCGTTGGACAGTCCTACGAGCAGTACTTC. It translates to CSVGQSYEQYF.

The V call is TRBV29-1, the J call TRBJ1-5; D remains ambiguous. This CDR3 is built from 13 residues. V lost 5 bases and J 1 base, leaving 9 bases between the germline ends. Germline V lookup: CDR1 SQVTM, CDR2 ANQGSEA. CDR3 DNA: TGCAGCGTTATCCTCCAGAGCAATCAGCCCCAGCATTTT. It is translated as CSVILQSNQPQHF. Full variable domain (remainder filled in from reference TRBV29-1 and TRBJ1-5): SAVISQKPSRDICQRGTSLTIQCQVDSQVTMMFWYRQQPGQSLTLIATANQGSEATYESGFVIDKFPISRPNLTFSTLTVSNMSPEDSSIYLCSVILQSNQPQHFGDGTRLSIL.

The CDR3 nucleotides read TGTGCCAGCAGCCGCGACAAGAGCTCCTACAATGAGCAGTTCTTC. Encoded protein: CASSRDKSSYNEQFF. The V call is TRBV7-3, the J call TRBJ2-1; no reliable D call. The CDR3 is made up of 15 amino acids. The germline gives CDR1 SGHTA, CDR2 FQGTGA. V was cut by 5 bases and J by 0 bases, with 11 bases left in between.

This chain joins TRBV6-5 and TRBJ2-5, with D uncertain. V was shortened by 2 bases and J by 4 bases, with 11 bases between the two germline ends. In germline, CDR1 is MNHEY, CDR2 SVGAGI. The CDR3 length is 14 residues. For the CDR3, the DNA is TGTGCCAGCAGTTACACGACACTTCGAGAGACCCAGTACTTC. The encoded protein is CASSYTTLRETQYF.

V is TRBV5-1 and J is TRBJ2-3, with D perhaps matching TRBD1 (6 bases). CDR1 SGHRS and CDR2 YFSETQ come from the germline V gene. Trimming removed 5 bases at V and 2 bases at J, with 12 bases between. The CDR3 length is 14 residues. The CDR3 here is CASRRTANTDTQYF. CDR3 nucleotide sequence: TGCGCCAGCAGACGGACAGCGAACACAGATACGCAGTATTTT.

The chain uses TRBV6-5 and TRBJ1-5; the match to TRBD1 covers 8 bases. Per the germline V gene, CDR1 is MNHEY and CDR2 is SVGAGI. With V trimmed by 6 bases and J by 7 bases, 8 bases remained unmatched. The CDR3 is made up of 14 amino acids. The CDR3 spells CASSPDREYQPQHF. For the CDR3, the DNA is TGTGCCAGCAGCCCGGACAGGGAATACCAGCCCCAGCATTTT.

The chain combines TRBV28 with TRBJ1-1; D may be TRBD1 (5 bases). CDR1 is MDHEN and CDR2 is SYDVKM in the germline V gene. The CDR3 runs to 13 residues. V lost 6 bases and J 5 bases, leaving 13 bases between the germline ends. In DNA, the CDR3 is TGTGCCAGCAGGAGGACGGGGGGGACTGAAGCTTTCTTT. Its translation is CASRRTGGTEAFF.

The CDR3 spells CASSLRMGVLAGGVAKNIQYF. CDR3 nucleotides: TGTGCCAGCAGTTTAAGAATGGGGGTCCTAGCGGGAGGGGTAGCCAAAAACATTCAGTACTTC. This rearrangement joins TRBV27 to TRBJ2-4; 12 bases map to TRBD2. Per germline, CDR1 MNHEY and CDR2 SMNVEV (reference sequence). Trimming took 2 bases from V and 0 from J; bases not matched to a gene: 14. This CDR3 comprises 21 residues.

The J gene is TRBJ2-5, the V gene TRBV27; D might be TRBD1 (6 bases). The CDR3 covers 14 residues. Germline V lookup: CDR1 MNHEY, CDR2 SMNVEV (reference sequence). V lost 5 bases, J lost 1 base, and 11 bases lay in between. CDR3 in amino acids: CASSPWTAQETQYF. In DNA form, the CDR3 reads TGTGCCAGCAGTCCCTGGACAGCCCAAGAGACCCAGTACTTC.

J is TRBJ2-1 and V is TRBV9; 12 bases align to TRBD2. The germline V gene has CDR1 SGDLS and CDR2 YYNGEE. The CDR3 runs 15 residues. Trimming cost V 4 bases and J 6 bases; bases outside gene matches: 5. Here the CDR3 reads CASSQLAGGRNEQFF. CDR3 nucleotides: TGTGCCAGCAGCCAACTAGCGGGAGGCCGCAATGAGCAGTTCTTC.

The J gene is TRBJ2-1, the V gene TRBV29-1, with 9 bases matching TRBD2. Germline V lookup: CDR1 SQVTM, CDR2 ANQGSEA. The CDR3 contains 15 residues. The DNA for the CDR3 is TGCACCACCGAGGGTAGCGGGAGCTCCTACAATGAGCAGTTCTTC. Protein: CTTEGSGSSYNEQFF.

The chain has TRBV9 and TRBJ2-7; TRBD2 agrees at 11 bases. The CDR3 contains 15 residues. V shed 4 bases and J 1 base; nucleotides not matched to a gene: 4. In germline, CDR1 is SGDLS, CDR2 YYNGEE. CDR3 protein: CASSSRTSGSYEQYF. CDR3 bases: TGTGCCAGCAGCTCCAGGACTAGCGGGTCCTACGAGCAGTACTTC.

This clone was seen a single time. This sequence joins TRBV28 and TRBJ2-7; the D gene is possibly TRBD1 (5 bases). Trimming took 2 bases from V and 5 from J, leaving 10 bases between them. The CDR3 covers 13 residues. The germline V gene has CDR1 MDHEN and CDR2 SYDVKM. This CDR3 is CASSLAGNHEQYF. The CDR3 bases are TGTGCCAGCAGTTTAGCAGGGAACCACGAGCAGTACTTC.

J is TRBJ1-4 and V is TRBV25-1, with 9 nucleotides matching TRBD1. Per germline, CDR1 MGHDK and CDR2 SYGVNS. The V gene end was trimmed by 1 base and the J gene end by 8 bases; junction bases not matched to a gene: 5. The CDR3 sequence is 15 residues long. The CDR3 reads CASSEWGQGEEKLFF. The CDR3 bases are TGTGCCAGCAGTGAATGGGGACAGGGAGAGGAAAAACTGTTTTTT.

In DNA, the CDR3 is TGTGCCACCTTTGAGGGACTAGTTCGCGATGAGCAGTTCTTC. Translation gives CATFEGLVRDEQFF. The V and J genes are TRBV10-3 and TRBJ2-1; 8 bases agree with TRBD2. V trimming: 10 bases; J trimming: 8 bases; junction bases outside the gene matches: 13. This CDR3 contains 14 residues. Germline V gives CDR1 ENHRY, CDR2 SYGVKD.

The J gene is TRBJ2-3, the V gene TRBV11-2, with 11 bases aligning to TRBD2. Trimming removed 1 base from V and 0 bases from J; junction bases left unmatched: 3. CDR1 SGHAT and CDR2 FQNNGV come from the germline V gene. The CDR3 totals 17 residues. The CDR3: CASSLARLAGSTDTQYF. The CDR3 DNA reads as TGTGCCAGCAGCTTAGCCAGACTAGCGGGGAGCACAGATACGCAGTATTTT.

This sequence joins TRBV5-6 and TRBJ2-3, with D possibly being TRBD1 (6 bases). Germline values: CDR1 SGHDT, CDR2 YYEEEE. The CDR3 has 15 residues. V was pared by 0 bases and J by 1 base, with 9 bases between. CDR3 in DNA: TGTGCCAGCAGCTTGGAGGGGGTTGGCACAGATACGCAGTATTTT. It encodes CASSLEGVGTDTQYF. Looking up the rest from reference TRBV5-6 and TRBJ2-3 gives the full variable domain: DAGVTQSPTHLIKTRGQQVTLRCSPKSGHDTVSWYQQALGQGPQFIFQYYEEEERQRGNFPDRFSGHQFPNYSSELNVNALLLGDSALYLCASSLEGVGTDTQYFGPGTRLTVL.

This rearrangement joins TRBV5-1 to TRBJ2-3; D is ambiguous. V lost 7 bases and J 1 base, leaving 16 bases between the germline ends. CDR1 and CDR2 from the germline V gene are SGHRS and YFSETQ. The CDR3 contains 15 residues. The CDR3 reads CASSPGSHGTDTQYF. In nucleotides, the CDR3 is TGCGCCAGCTCTCCGGGTTCCCATGGCACAGATACGCAGTATTTT.

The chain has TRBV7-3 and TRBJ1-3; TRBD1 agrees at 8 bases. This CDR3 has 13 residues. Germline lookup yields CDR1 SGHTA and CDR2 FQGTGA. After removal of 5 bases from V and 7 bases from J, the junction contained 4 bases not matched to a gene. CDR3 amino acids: CASSLDRANTIYF. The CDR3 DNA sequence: TGTGCCAGCAGCCTGGACAGGGCGAACACCATATATTTT. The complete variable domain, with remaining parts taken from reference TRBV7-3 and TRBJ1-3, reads GAGVSQTPSNKVTEKGKYVELRCDPISGHTALYWYRQSLGQGPEFLIYFQGTGAADDSGLPNDRFFAVRPEGSVSTLKIQRTERGDSAVYLCASSLDRANTIYFGEGSWLTVV.

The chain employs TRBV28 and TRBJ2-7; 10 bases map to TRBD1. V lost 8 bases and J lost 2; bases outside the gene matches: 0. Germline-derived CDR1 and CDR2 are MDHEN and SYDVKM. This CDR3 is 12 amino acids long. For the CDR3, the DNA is TGTGCCAGCGGGACAGGGGCCTACGAGCAGTACTTC. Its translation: CASGTGAYEQYF.

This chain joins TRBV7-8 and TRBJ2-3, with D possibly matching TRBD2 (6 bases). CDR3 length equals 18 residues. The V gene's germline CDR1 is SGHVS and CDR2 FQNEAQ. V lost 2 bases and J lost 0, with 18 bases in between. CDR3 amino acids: CASSLRGGRRRSTDTQYF. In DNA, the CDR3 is TGTGCCAGCAGCTTAAGGGGTGGGAGGCGCCGTAGCACAGATACGCAGTATTTT.

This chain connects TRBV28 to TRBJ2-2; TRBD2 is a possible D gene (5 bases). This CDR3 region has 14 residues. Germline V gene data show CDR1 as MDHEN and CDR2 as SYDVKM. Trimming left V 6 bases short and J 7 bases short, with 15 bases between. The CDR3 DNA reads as TGTGCCAGCAGCACATCTGGACTCTACGGGGAGCTGTTTTTT. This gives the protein CASSTSGLYGELFF.